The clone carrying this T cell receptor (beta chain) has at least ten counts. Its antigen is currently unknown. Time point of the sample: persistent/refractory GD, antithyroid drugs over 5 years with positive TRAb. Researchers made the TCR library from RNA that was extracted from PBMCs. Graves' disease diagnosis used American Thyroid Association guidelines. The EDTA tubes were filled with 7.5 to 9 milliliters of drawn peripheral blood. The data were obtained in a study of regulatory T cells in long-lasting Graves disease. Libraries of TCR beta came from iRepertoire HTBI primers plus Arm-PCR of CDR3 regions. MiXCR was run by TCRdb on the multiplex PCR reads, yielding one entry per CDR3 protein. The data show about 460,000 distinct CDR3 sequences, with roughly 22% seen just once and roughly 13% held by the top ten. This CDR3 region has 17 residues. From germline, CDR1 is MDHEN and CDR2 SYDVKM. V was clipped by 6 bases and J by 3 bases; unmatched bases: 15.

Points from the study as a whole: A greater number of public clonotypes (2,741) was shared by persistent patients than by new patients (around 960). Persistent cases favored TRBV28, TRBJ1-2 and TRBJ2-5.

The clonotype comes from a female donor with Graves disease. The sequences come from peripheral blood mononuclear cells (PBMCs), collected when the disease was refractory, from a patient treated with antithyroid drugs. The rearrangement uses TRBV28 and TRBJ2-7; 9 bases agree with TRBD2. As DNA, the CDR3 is TGTGCCAGCAGCCCGAATGGGGGGCTAGCGGGAAGCTACGAGCAGTACTTC. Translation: CASSPNGGLAGSYEQYF.